The rows below give T cell receptor beta chains drawn from one sample of a study of blood T cell repertoires in COVID-19. Sequencing used immunoSEQ multiplex PCR; TCRdb keeps in-frame clones, though not all of them. In the table there are hundreds of thousands of clones, 88% of which are singletons. Sample: PBMCs or T cells enriched from blood (not recorded which). Receptors originate from a woman between 18 and 29 years old who had been exposed to COVID-19. Each CDR3 is given without its conserved first and last residue. A D gene is named only where the DNA matches it firmly.

TRBJ1-2,TRBV7-2,.,ASSLPGQPYGYT
TRBJ1-5,TRBV18,.,ASSRQGVGYSNQPQH
TRBJ2-7,TRBV28,.,ASSLWGGSSYEQY
TRBJ2-1,TRBV6-4,TRBD1,ASRKGQFYNEQF
TRBJ1-3,TRBV28,.,ASSSLEGGSGNTIY
TRBJ1-1,TRBV13,TRBD1,ASSVETGRSTEAF
TRBJ2-7,TRBV3-1/TRBV3-2,TRBD2,ASSLRPPGLAVSEQY
TRBJ1-4,TRBV28,TRBD1,ASSLPQGASNEKLF
TRBJ1-1,TRBV2,.,ASSARDINTEAF
TRBJ1-6,TRBV10-3,.,AISEGQSNSYNSPLH
TRBJ2-5,TRBV7-9,.,ASSLGTQETQY
TRBJ1-4,TRBV4-2,.,ASSQADSSIGEKLF
TRBJ1-5,TRBV4-1,.,ASSQVGGDQPQH
TRBJ2-7,TRBV4-2,TRBD2,ASSQDLAGERGEQY
TRBJ1-2,TRBV9,TRBD1,ASSLTGQGFYGYT
TRBJ2-1,TRBV7-3,TRBD2,ASSLKGLAGPYSYNEQF
TRBJ2-7,TRBV6-8,.,ASNPLGGFLYEQY
TRBJ2-3,TRBV5-4,.,ASSLRAGADTQY
TRBJ2-1,TRBV21-1,.,ASSKGGGASYNEQF
TRBJ2-5,TRBV6-1,.,ASSESSRPQY
TRBJ1-2,TRBV16,TRBD1,ASSRDRDRGLGYT
TRBJ1-1,TRBV19,.,ASSIVGADGAF
TRBJ2-1,TRBV7-2,.,ASSLTGKSSYNEQF
TRBJ1-4,TRBV5-1,TRBD1,ASSLRTGGDEKLF
TRBJ1-2,TRBV29-1,.,SVETDSNYGYT
TRBJ2-2,TRBV18,.,ASSPYGGENTGELF
TRBJ2-3,TRBV2,TRBD2,ASNLAGSTDTQY
TRBJ1-1,TRBV6-5,.,ASSLATEAF
TRBJ2-3,TRBV6-6,TRBD1,ASRAGQGKTDTQY
TRBJ1-1,TRBV18,TRBD1,ASSPRLQGDTEAF
TRBJ2-3,TRBV5-4,TRBD2,ASSHTSGGLTDTQY
TRBJ1-1,TRBV7-8,.,ASSRRDTNTEAF
TRBJ1-2,TRBV19,TRBD1,ASWTGLGYT
TRBJ2-3,TRBV25-1,.,ASRSRTGKDTQY
TRBJ1-2,TRBV18,TRBD1,ASSPSRGTGDGYT
TRBJ2-3,TRBV4-3,.,ASSFGQQSTDTQY
TRBJ1-4,TRBV7-9,.,ASSLLGQTPNEKLF
TRBJ1-1,TRBV30,.,AWSVWGGTEAF
TRBJ2-3,TRBV28,.,ASMSGPNWY
TRBJ2-1,TRBV11-2,.,ASSLEWAGNEQF
TRBJ1-1,TRBV27,.,ASSLAANTEAF
TRBJ1-2,TRBV5-4,.,ASTAGPRGYT
TRBJ1-5,TRBV6-6,.,ASGKQGVGNQPQH
TRBJ1-1,TRBV18,TRBD1,ASSRDRVNTEAF
TRBJ2-1,TRBV18,TRBD2,ASSPSRGEHYNEQF
TRBJ1-5,TRBV7-2,.,ASSLARDKPQH
TRBJ2-7,TRBV2,.,ASSGQKQY
TRBJ2-2,TRBV7-9,.,ASSDLDFPLNTGELF
TRBJ2-2,TRBV5-8,.,ASSALGRGTGELF
TRBJ1-6,TRBV19,.,ASSIRLAGNLSPLH
TRBJ2-7,TRBV7-2,TRBD1,ASSLSRTGAEQY